This T cell receptor beta chain was recorded in a study of T cells in Graves' hyperthyroidism and ophthalmopathy. Across the whole study: Blood from the periphery was taken at initial diagnosis, before any treatment.

The germline CDR1 and CDR2 sequences are LNHDA and SQIVND (reference sequence). The V and J ends lost 6 bases and 6 bases, in that order; junction bases with no gene match: 5. The CDR3 is 13 residues long. This clonotype was counted at least ten times. Amplified TCR beta CDR3 regions derived from RNA transcripts. The HTBI primer set served for first-round RT-PCR of the TCR CDR3. MiXCR, run by TCRdb on the multiplex PCR reads, gives a single entry per CDR3 protein. The repertoire includes a few hundred thousand distinct CDR3 sequences, 15% to 17% of them detected once, and 28% sits in the top ten. This sequence originates from a woman aged 18-35 years with Graves' hyperthyroidism that later progressed to Graves' ophthalmopathy. J is TRBJ2-1 and V is TRBV19, with TRBD1 matching over 7 bases. Sequencing used blood. This chain's CDR3 is CASRNRQGNEQFF. CDR3 nucleotides: TGTGCCAGTAGGAACAGACAGGGCAATGAGCAGTTCTTC.